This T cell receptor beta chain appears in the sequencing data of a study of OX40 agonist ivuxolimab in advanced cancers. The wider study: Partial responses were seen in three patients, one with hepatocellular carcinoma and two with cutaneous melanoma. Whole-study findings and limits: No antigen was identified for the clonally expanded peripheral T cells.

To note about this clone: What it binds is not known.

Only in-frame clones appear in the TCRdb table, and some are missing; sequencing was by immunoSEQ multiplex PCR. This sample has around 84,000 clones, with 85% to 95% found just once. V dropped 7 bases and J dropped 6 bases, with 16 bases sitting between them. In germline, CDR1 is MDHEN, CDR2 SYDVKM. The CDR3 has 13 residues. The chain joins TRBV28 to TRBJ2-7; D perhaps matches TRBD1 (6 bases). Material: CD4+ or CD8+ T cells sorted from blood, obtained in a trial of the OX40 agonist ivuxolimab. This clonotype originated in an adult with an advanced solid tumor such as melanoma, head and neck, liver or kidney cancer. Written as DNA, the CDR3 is TGTGCCAGCAAGGGGGTTCCATCTGGCGAGCAGTACTTC. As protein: CASKGVPSGEQYF.